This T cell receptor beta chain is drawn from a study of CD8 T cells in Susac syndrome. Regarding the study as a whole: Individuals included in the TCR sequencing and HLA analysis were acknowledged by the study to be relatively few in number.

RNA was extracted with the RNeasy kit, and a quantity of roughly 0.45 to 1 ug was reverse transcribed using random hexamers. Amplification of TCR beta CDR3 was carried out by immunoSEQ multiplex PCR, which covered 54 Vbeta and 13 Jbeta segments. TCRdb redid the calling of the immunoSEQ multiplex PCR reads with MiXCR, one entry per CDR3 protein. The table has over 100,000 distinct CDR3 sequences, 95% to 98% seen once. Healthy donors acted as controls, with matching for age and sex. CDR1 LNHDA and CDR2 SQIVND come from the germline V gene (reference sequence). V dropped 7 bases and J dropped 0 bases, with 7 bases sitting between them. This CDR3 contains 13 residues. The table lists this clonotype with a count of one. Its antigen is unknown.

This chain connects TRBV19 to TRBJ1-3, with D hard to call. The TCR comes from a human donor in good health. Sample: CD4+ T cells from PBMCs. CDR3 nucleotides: TGTGCCAGTATGGAACTCTCTGGAAACACCATATATTTT. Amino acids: CASMELSGNTIYF.